The clone carrying this T cell receptor beta chain rates as large. The target antigen is unknown. Time point here: sample taken at primary tumor resection. TCRdb called the 5' RACE reads again in MiXCR, with one record for every CDR3 protein. This sample has roughly 2,900 distinct CDR3 sequences, with roughly a tenth found just once. This sample is drawn from a study of spatial heterogeneity in lung cancer. The study, taken as a whole, reports: Counts of expanded alpha and beta TCRs within tumors tracked the tumor nonsynonymous mutation count.

V gave up 0 bases and J gave up 7 bases; unmatched junction bases: 5. Germline assignment: CDR1 SGDLS and CDR2 YYNGEE. The CDR3 is 15 residues long. Sample: lung tumor tissue, taken at surgery. The chain combines TRBV9 with TRBJ2-7, with 12 bases fitting TRBD2. This receptor was obtained from a female donor with early-stage non-small cell lung cancer. The CDR3: CASSVGLAGDEEQYF. The CDR3 bases are TGTGCCAGCAGCGTAGGACTAGCGGGGGATGAAGAGCAGTACTTC.